Below are 8 T cell receptor beta chains sequenced from a single sample in a study of Ad26.COV2.S vaccination and SARS-CoV-2 variants. TCRdb keeps only in-frame clones here, not all; method: immunoSEQ multiplex PCR. The table lists some 320,000 clones, about 86% of them singletons. As to treatment: about 20 received Ad26.COV2.S at low or high dose, single or two shots; roughly 5 received placebo; per-sample allocation not given. Day 63 after the first vaccine or placebo injection was the time point for sampling. Material: peripheral blood, obtained in a trial of Ad26.COV2.S vaccine versus placebo. The origin of the receptors is a person between 18 and 65 years old who received the Ad26.COV2.S COVID-19 vaccine or a placebo.

This rearrangement joins TRBV3-1 (or the pseudogene TRBV3-2) to TRBJ2-3; tentative D call: TRBD2 (6 bases). In germline, CDR1 is LGHDT, CDR2 YNNKEL (reference sequence). The V end was cut by 1 base, the J end by 2 bases, with 16 bases between. The CDR3 is 17 residues long. This CDR3 is CASSQGGSREDTDTQYF. The DNA of the CDR3 is TGTGCCAGCAGCCAAGGGGGATCGAGGGAGGACACAGATACGCAGTATTTT.

The rearrangement uses TRBV19 and TRBJ1-3; the D is unclear. In germline, CDR1 is LNHDA, CDR2 SQIVND (reference sequence). The CDR3 loop spans 14 amino acids. Trimming removed 9 bases at V and 0 bases at J, with 12 bases between. CDR3 in DNA: TGTGCCAGCCGACCGGAGTTCTCTGGAAACACCATATATTTT. Its translation is CASRPEFSGNTIYF.

The rearrangement links TRBV7-2 to TRBJ2-7, with a weak D call TRBD1 (5 bases). This CDR3 comprises 16 residues. Germline V gene data show CDR1 as SGHTA and CDR2 as FQGNSA. Trimming removed 5 bases at V and 2 bases at J, with 19 bases between. The CDR3 spells CASSPRLLRTTYEQYF. CDR3 sequence (DNA): TGTGCCAGCAGCCCACGTCTCCTGCGGACAACCTACGAGCAGTACTTC.

J is TRBJ2-7 and V is TRBV18, with TRBD1 matching 8 bases. J lost 3 bases, V lost 3 bases, and 10 bases had no gene match. Germline V CDR1 and CDR2: KGHSH, LQKENI. The CDR3 spans 16 residues. The CDR3 sequence: CASSPINQGASYEQYF. The CDR3 coding sequence is TGTGCCAGCTCACCCATAAACCAGGGGGCCAGCTACGAGCAGTACTTC. Supplemented by reference TRBV18 and TRBJ2-7, the full variable domain reads NAGVMQNPRHLVRRRGQEARLRCSPMKGHSHVYWYRQLPEEGLKFMVYLQKENIIDESGMPKERFSAEFPKEGPSILRIQQVVRGDSAAYFCASSPINQGASYEQYFGPGTRLTVT.

The chain joins TRBV5-1 to TRBJ1-5, with D uncertain. The germline V gene encodes CDR1 SGHRS and CDR2 YFSETQ. V was clipped by 3 bases and J by 3 bases, with 13 bases between them. The CDR3 is 15 amino acids. The CDR3 DNA sequence: TGCGCCAGCAGCTCTGGGGATGGGAACAATCAGCCCCAGCATTTT. It encodes CASSSGDGNNQPQHF.

V usage is TRBV6-6 and J usage is TRBJ2-7; TRBD1 matches 7 bases. Germline-derived CDR1 and CDR2 are MNHNY and SVGAGI (reference sequence). Trimming removed 6 bases from V and 1 base from J; junction bases left unmatched: 12. The CDR3 has 16 amino acids. The CDR3 bases are TGTGCCAGCAGCTCTTACCGGGACAGCATTTCCTACGAGCAGTACTTC. Translating gives CASSSYRDSISYEQYF.

This clone was seen more than once but under ten times. The V call is TRBV6-5, the J call TRBJ1-2; D not resolved. Germline-derived CDR1 and CDR2 are MNHEY and SVGAGI. CDR3 length: 12 amino acids. The V gene lost 6 bases and the J gene lost 4 bases, with 9 bases spanning the gap. CDR3 sequence (DNA): TGTGCCAGCAGGGGAGACCTCTATGGCTACACCTTC. It encodes CASRGDLYGYTF.

The chain is built from TRBV2 and TRBJ1-4; D call uncertain. Deletions cut 6 bases from V and 7 bases from J, with 6 bases between. Germline V gene sequence: CDR1 SNHLY, CDR2 FYNNEI. There are 11 residues in the CDR3. CDR3 DNA: TGTGCCAGCAGGACGGGTGAAAAACTGTTTTTT. Translation: CASRTGEKLFF.